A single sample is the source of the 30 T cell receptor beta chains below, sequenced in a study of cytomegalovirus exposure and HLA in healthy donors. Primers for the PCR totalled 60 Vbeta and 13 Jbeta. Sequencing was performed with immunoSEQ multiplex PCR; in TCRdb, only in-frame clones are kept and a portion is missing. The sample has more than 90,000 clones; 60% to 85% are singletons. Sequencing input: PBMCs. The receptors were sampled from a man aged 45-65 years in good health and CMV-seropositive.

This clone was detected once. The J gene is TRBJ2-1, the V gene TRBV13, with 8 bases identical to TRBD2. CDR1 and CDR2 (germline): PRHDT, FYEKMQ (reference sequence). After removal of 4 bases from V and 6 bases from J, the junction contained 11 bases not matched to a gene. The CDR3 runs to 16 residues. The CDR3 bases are TGTGCCAGCAGCTCGGACGGGAGGGCCAGCTCCAATGAGCAGTTCTTC. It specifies CASSSDGRASSNEQFF. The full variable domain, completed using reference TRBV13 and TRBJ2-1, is AAGVIQSPRHLIKEKRETATLKCYPIPRHDTVYWYQQGPGQDPQFLISFYEKMQSDKGSIPDRFSAQQFSDYHSELNMSSLELGDSALYFCASSSDGRASSNEQFFGPGTRLTVL.

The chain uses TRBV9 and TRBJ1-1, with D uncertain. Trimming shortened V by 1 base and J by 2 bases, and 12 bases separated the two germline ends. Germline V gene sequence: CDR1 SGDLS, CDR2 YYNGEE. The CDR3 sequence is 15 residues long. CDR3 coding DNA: TGTGCCAGCAGCGTATCTCCCCTCCCCAACACTGAAGCTTTCTTT. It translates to CASSVSPLPNTEAFF.

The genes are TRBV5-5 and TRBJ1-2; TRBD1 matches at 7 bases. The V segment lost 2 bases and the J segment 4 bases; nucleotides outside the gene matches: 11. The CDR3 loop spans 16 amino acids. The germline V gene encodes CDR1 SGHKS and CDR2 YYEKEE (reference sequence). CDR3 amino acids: CASSLGQARIPYGYTF. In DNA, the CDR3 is TGTGCCAGCAGCTTAGGACAGGCCCGCATTCCCTATGGCTACACCTTC.

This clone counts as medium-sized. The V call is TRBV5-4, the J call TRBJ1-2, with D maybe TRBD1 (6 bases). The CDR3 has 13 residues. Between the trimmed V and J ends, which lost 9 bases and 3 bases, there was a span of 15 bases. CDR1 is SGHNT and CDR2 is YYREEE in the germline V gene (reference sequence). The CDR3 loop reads CATEEGGDYGYTF. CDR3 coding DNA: TGTGCCACCGAAGAAGGGGGGGACTATGGCTACACCTTC.

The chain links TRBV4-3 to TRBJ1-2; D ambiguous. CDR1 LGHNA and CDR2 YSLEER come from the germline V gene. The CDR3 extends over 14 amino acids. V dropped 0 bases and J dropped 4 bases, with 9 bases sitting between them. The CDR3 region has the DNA TGCGCCAGCAGCCAAGATAAGCGGGTCTATGGCTACACCTTC. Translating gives CASSQDKRVYGYTF.

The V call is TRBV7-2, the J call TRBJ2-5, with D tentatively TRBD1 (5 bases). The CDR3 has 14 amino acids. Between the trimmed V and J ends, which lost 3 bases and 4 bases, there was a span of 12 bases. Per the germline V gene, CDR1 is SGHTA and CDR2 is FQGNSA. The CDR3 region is CASSFGQLPETQYF. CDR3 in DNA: TGTGCCAGCAGCTTTGGACAACTCCCAGAGACCCAGTACTTC. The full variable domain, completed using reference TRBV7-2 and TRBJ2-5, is GAGVSQSPSNKVTEKGKDVELRCDPISGHTALYWYRQSLGQGLEFLIYFQGNSAPDKSGLPSDRFSAERTGGSVSTLTIQRTQQEDSAVYLCASSFGQLPETQYFGPGTRLLVL.

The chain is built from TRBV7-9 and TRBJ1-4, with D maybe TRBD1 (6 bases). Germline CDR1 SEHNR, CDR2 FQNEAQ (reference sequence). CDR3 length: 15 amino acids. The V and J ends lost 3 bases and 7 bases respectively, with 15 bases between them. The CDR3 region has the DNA TGTGCCAGCAGCTTGGGTGCAGGGGCGGGTGAAAAACTGTTTTTT. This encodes CASSLGAGAGEKLFF. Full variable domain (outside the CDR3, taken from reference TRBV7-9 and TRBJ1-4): DTGVSQNPRHKITKRGQNVTFRCDPISEHNRLYWYRQTLGQGPEFLTYFQNEAQLEKSRLLSDRFSAERPKGSFSTLEIQRTEQGDSAMYLCASSLGAGAGEKLFFGSGTQLSVL.

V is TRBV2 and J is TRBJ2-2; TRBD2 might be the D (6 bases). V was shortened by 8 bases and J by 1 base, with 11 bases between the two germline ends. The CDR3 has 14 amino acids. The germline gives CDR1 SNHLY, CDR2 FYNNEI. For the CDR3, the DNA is TGTGCCAGCCGGGACTCATTGAACACCGGGGAGCTGTTTTTT. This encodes CASRDSLNTGELFF.

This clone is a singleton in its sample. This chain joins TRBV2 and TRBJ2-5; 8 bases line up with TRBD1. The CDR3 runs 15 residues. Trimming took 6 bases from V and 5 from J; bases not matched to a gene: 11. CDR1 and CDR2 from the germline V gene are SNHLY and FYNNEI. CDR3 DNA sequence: TGTGCCAGCAGAACGGACAGGGTCGGCCGGGAGACCCAGTACTTC. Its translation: CASRTDRVGRETQYF.

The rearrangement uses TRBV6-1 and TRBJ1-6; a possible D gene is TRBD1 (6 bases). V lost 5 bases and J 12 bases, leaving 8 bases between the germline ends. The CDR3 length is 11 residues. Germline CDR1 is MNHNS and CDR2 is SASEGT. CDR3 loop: CASSNREPLHF. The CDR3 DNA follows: TGTGCCAGCAGTAACAGGGAACCCCTCCACTTT.

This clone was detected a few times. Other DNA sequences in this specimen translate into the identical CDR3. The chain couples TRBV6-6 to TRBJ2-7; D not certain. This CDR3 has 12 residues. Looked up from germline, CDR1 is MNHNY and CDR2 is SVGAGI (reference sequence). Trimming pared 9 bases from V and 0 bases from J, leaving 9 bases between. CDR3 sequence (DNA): TGTGCCAGTAGTGCTAGCTCCTACGAGCAGTACTTC. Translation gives CASSASSYEQYF.

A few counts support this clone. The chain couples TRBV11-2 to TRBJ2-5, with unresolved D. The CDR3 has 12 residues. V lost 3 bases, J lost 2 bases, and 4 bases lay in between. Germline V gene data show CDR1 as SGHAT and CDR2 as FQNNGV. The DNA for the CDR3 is TGTGCCAGCAGCTTGGAGCAAGAGACCCAGTACTTC. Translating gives CASSLEQETQYF.

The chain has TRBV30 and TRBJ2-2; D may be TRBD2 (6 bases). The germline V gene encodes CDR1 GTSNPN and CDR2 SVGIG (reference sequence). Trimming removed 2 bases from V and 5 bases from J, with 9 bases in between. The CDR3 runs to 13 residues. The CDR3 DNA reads TGTGCCTGGAGTCCGACTAGTACCGGGGAGCTGTTTTTT. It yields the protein CAWSPTSTGELFF.

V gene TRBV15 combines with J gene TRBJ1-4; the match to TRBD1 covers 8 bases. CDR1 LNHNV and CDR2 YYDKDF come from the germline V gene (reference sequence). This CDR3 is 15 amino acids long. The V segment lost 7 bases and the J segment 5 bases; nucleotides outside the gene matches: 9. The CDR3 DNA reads TGTGCCACCACCCGAGGGACAGGACAGAATGAAAAACTGTTTTTT. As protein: CATTRGTGQNEKLFF.

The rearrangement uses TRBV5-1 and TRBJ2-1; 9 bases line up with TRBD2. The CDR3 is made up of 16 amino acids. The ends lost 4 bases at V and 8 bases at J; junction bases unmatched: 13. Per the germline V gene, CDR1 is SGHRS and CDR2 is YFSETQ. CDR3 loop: CASSVTWRGGFDEQFF. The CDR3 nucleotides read TGCGCCAGCAGCGTAACTTGGCGGGGGGGCTTCGATGAGCAGTTCTTC.

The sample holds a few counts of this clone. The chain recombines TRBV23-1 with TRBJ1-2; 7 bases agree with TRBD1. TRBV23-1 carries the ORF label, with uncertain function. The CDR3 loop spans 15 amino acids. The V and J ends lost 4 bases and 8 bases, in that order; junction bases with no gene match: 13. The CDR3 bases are TGCGCCAGCAGTCGGCAAGGAGGGGGCCCACGAGGCTACACCTTC. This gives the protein CASSRQGGGPRGYTF.

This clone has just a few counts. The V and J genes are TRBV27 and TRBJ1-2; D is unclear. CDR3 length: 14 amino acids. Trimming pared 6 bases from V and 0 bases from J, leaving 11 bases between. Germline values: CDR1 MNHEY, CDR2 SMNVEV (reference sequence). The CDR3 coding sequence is TGTGCCAGCAGCTCCCAGACTACTAACTATGGCTACACCTTC. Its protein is CASSSQTTNYGYTF.

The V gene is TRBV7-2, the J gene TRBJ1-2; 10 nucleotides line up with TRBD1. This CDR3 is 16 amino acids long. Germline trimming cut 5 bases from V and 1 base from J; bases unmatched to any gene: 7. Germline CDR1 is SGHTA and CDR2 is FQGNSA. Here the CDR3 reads CASSPGQGGSNYGYTF. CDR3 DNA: TGTGCCAGCAGCCCCGGACAGGGGGGGAGTAACTATGGCTACACCTTC.

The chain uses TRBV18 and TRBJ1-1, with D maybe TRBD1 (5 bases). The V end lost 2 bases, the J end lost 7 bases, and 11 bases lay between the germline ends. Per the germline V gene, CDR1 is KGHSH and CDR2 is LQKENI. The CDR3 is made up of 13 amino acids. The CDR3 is CASSPTAGLEAFF. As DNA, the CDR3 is TGTGCCAGCTCACCAACGGCAGGGCTTGAAGCTTTCTTT.

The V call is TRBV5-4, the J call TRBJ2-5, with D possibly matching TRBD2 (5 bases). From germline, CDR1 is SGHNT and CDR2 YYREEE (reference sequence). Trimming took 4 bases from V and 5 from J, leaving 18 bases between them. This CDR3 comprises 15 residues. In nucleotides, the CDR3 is TGTGCCAGCAGCCCCGGAGGTTCTCTCGGGGAGACCCAGTACTTC. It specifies CASSPGGSLGETQYF.

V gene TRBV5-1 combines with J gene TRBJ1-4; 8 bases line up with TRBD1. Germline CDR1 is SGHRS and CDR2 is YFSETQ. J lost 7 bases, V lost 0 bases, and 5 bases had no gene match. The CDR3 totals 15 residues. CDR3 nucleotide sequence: TGCGCCAGCAGCTTGGGGGACAGGATGGGTGAAAAACTGTTTTTT. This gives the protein CASSLGDRMGEKLFF. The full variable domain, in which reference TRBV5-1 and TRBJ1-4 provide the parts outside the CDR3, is KAGVTQTPRYLIKTRGQQVTLSCSPISGHRSVSWYQQTPGQGLQFLFEYFSETQRNKGNFPGRFSGRQFSNSRSEMNVSTLELGDSALYLCASSLGDRMGEKLFFGSGTQLSVL.

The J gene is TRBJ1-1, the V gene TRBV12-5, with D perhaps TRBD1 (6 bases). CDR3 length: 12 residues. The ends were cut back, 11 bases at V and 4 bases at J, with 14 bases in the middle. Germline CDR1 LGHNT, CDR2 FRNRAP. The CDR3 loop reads CAARQDPTEAFF. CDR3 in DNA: TGTGCTGCGAGACAGGACCCCACTGAAGCTTTCTTT.

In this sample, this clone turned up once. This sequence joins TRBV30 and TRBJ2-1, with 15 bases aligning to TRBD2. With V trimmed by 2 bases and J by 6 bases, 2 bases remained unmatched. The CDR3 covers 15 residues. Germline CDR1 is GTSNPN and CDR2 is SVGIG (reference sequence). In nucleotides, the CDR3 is TGTGCCTGGAGTTTGGGACTAGCGGGAGGCAATGAGCAGTTCTTC. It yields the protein CAWSLGLAGGNEQFF.

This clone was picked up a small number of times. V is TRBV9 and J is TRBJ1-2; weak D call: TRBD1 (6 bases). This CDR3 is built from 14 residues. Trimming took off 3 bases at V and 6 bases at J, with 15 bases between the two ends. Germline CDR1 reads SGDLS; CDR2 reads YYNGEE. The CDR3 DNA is TGTGCCAGCAGCGGAGCCAGGGGAAAGGATGGCTACACCTTC. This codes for CASSGARGKDGYTF.

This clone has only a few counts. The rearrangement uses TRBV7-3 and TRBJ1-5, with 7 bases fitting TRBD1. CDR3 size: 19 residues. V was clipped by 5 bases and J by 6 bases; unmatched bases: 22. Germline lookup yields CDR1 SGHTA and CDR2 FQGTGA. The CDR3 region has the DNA TGTGCCAGCAGCCCAGAACAGGGGAGCCCCTCTTTTTGTCGTCAGCCCCAGCATTTT. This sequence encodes CASSPEQGSPSFCRQPQHF.

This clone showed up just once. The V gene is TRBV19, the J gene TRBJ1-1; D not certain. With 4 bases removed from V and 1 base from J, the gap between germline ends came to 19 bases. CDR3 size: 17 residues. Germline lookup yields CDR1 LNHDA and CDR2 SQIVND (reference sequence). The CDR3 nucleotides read TGTGCCAGTAGTAGGTCCCTTACGGGGTCGCGGAACACTGAAGCTTTCTTT. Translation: CASSRSLTGSRNTEAFF.

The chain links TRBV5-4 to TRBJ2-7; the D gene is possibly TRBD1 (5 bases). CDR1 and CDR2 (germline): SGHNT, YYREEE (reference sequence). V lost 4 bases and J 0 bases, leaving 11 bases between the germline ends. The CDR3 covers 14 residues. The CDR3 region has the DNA TGTGCCAGCAGCGAGCAGGGAAACTCCTACGAGCAGTACTTC. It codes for CASSEQGNSYEQYF.

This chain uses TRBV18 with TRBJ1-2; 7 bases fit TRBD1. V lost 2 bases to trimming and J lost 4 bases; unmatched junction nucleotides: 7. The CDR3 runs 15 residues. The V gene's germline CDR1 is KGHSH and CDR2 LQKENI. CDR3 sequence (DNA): TGTGCCAGCTCACCAGAGGGGGCGGGGTCCTATGGCTACACCTTC. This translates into CASSPEGAGSYGYTF.

CDR3 amino acids: CASSALVDKGAKAFF. CDR3 sequence (DNA): TGTGCCAGCAGCGCCCTCGTCGACAAGGGGGCGAAGGCTTTCTTT. The chain is built from TRBV9 and TRBJ1-1; TRBD1 aligns across 7 bases. Per germline, CDR1 SGDLS and CDR2 YYNGEE. Unmatched junction bases numbered 16, after V lost 3 bases and J lost 11 bases. This CDR3 spans 15 amino acids.

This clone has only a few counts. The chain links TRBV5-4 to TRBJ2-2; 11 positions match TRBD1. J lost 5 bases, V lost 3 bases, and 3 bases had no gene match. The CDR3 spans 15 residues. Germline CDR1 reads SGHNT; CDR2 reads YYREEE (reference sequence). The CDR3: CASSWGTGGTGELFF. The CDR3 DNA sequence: TGTGCCAGCAGCTGGGGGACAGGGGGAACCGGGGAGCTGTTTTTT.